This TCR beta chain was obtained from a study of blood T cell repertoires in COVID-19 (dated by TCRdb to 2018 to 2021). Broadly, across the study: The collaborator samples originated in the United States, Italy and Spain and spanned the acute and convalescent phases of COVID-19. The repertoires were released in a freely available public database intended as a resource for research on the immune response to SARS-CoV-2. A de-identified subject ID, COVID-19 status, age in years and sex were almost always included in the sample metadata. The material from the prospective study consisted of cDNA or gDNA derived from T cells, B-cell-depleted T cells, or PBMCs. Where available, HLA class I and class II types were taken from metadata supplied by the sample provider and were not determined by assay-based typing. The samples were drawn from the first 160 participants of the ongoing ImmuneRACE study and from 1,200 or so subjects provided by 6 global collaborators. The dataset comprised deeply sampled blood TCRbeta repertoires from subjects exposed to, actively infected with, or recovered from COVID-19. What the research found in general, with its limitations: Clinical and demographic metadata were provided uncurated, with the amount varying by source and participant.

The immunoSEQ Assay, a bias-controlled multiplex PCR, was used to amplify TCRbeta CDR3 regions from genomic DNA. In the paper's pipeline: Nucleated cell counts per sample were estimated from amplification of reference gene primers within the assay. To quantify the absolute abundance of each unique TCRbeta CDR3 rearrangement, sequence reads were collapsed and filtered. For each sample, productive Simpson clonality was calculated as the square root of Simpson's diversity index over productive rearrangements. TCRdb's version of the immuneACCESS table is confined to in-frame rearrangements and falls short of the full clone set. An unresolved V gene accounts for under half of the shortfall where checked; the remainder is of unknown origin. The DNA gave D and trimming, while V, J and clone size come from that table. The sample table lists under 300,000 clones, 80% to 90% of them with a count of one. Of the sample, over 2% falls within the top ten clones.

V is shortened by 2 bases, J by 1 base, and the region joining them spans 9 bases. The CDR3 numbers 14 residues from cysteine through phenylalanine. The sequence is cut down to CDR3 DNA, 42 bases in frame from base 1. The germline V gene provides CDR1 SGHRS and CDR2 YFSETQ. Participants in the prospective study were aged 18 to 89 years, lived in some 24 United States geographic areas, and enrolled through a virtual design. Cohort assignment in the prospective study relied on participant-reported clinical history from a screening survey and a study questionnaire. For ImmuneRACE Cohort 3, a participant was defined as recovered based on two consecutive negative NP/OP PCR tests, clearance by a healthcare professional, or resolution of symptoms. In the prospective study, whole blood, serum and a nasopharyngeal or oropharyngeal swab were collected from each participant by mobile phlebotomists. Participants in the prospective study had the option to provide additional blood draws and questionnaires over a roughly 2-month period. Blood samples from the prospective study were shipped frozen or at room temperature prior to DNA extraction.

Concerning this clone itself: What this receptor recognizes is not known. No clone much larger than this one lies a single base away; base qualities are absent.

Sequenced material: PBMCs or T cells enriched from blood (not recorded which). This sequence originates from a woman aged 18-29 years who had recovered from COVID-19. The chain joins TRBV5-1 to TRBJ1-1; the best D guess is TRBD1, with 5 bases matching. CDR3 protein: CASSLQAQNTEAFF. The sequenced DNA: TGCGCCAGCAGCTTACAGGCCCAGAACACTGAAGCTTTCTTT.